This T cell receptor (beta chain) was retrieved from a study of T cells in Graves' hyperthyroidism and ophthalmopathy. Subjects aged 18 to 65 presented with newly diagnosed hyperthyroidism of less than 2 months' duration. Study results and caveats: Researchers report that a 13 V-J model separated ophthalmopathy from stable hyperthyroidism.

To note about this clonotype: Its antigen is not known.

Regions amplified from RNA transcripts were the TCR beta CDR3 regions. The HTBI set primed first-round TCR CDR3 RT-PCR. TCRdb re-called the multiplex PCR reads with MiXCR, one entry per CDR3 protein. The data hold some 510,000 distinct CDR3 sequences, with less than 25% observed a single time. This receptor was identified in a man younger than 30 with Graves' hyperthyroidism. The sequenced sample was blood.

Here the CDR3 reads CASSHPGTGDYGYTF. CDR3 in DNA: TGCGCCAGCAGCCACCCAGGCACAGGAGACTATGGCTACACCTTC. J is TRBJ1-2 and V is TRBV4-1; a possible D gene is TRBD1 (5 bases). This CDR3 has 15 amino acids. From germline, CDR1 is MGHRA and CDR2 YSYEKL. Trimming stripped 3 bases from V and 3 bases from J, with 14 bases between.